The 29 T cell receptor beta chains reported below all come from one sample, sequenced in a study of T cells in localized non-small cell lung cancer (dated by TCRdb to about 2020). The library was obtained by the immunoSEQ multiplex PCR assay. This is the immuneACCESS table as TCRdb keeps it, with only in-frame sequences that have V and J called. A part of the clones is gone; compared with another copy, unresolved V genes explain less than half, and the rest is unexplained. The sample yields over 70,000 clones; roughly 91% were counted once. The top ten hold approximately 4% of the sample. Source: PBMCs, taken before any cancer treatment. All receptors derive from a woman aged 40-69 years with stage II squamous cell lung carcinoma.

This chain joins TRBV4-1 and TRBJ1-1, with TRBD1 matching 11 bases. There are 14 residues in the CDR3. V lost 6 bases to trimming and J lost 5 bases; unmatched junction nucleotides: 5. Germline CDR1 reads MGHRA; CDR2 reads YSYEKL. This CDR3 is CASRADRGRTEAFF. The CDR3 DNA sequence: TGCGCCAGCAGGGCGGACAGGGGGCGGACTGAAGCTTTCTTT.

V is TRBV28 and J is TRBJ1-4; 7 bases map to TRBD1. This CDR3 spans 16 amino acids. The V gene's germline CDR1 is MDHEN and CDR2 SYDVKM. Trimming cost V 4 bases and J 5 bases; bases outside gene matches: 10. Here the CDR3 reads CASSYSKDRWNEKLFF. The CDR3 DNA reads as TGTGCCAGCAGTTACTCAAAGGACAGGTGGAATGAAAAACTGTTTTTT.

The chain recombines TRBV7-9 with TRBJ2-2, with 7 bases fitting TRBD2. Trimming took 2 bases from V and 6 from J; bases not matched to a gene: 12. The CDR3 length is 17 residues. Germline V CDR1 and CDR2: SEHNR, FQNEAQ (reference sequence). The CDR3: CASSLLKRRELAGELFF. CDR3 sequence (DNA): TGTGCCAGCAGCTTACTTAAAAGGCGGGAGTTGGCCGGGGAGCTGTTTTTT.

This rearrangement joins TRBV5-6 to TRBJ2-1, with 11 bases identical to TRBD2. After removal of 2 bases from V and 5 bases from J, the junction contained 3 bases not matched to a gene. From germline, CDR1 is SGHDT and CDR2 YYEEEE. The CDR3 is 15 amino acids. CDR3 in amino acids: CASSLLAGEHNEQFF. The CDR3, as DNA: TGTGCCAGCAGCTTACTAGCGGGGGAGCACAATGAGCAGTTCTTC.

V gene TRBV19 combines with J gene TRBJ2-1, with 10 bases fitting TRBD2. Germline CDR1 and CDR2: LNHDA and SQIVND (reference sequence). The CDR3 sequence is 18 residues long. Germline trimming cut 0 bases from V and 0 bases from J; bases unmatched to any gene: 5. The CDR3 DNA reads TGTGCCAGTAGTATAGAAGGGCTAGCGGGGGCCTCCTACAATGAGCAGTTCTTC. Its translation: CASSIEGLAGASYNEQFF.

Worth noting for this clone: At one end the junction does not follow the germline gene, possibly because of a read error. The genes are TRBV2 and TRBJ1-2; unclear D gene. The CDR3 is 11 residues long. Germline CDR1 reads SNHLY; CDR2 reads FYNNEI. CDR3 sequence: CASLINSKRSF. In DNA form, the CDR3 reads TGTGCCAGCCTGATCAACTCCAAGAGGAGCTTC.

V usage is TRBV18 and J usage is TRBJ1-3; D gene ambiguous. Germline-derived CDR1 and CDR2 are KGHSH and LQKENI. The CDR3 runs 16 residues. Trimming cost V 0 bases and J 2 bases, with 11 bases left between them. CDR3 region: CASSPPRERAGNTIYF. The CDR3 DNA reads TGTGCCAGCTCACCACCCCGGGAAAGGGCTGGAAACACCATATATTTT.

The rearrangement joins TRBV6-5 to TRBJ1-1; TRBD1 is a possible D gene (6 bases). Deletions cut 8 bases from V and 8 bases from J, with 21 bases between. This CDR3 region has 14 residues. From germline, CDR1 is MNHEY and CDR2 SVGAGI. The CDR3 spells CASQRIQQGGEAFF. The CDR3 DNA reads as TGTGCCAGCCAAAGAATTCAACAAGGGGGAGAAGCTTTCTTT.

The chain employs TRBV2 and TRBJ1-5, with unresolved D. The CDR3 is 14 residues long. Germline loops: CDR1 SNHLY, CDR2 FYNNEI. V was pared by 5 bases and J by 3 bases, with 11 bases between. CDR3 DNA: TGTGCCAGCAGTAAGGGTGGGGTCAATCAGCCCCAGCATTTT. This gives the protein CASSKGGVNQPQHF.

CDR3 sequence reads: CASSPHREGTDTQYF. For the CDR3, the DNA is TGTGCCAGCAGCCCTCACAGGGAGGGGACAGATACGCAGTATTTT. The chain combines TRBV27 with TRBJ2-3; D perhaps matches TRBD2 (7 bases). Trimming cost V 6 bases and J 3 bases, with 16 bases left between them. The CDR3 is made up of 15 amino acids. The germline V gene encodes CDR1 MNHEY and CDR2 SMNVEV (reference sequence).

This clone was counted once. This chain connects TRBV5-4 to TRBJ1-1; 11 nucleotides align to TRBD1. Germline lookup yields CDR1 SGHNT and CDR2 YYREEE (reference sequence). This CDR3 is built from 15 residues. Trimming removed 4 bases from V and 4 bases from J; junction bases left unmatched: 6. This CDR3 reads CASSPPDRGLTEAFF. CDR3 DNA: TGTGCCAGCAGCCCACCGGACAGGGGGCTCACTGAAGCTTTCTTT.

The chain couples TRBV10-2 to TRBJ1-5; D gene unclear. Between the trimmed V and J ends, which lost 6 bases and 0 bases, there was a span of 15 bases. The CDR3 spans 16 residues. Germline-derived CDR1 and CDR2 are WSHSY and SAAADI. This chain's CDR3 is CASREGSLFSNQPQHF. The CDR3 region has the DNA TGCGCCAGCAGGGAGGGTAGTTTATTTAGCAATCAGCCCCAGCATTTT.

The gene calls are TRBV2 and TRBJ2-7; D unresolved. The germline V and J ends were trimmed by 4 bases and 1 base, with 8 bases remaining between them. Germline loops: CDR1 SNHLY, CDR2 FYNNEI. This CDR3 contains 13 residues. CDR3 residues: CASSVGRSYEQYF. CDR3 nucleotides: TGTGCCAGCAGTGTGGGCAGATCCTACGAGCAGTACTTC.

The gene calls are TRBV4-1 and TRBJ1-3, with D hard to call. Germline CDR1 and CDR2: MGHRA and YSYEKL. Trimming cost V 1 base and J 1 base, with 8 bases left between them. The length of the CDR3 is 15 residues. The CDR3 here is CASSQGVNSGNTIYF. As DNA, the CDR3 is TGCGCCAGCAGCCAAGGAGTTAATTCTGGAAACACCATATATTTT.

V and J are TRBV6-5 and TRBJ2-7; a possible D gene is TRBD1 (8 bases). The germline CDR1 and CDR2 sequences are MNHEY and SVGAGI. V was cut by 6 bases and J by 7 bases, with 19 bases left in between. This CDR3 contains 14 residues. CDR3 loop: CASSRGQAGEEQYF. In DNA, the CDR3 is TGTGCCAGCAGCCGGGGACAGGCGGGGGAAGAGCAGTACTTC.

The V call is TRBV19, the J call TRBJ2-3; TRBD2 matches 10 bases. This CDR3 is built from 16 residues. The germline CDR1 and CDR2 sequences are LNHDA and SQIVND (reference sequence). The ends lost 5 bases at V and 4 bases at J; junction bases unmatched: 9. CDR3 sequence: CASSPRAGGRADTQYF. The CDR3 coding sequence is TGTGCCAGTAGTCCCCGAGCGGGGGGGCGCGCAGATACGCAGTATTTT.

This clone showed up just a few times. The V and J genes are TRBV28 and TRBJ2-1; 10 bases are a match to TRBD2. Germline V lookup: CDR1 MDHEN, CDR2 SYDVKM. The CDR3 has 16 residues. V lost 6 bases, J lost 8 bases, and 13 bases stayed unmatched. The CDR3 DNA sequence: TGTGCCAGCAGCCTATCTAGCGGGGGCCTTTCGGATGAGCAGTTCTTC. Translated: CASSLSSGGLSDEQFF.

The CDR3 loop reads CASSPPRAQGPSGEQYF. The CDR3, as DNA: TGTGCCAGCTCACCACCACGGGCACAGGGGCCATCGGGGGAGCAGTACTTC. This chain joins TRBV18 and TRBJ2-7; 7 nucleotides line up with TRBD1. Germline assignment: CDR1 KGHSH and CDR2 LQKENI. V shed 0 bases, J shed 7 bases, and the junction held 15 bases outside the gene matches. The CDR3 has 17 residues.

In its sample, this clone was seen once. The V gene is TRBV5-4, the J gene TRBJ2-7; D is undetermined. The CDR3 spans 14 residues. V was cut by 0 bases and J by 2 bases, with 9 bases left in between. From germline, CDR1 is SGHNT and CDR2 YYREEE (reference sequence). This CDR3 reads CASSLGQEAYEQYF. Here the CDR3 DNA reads TGTGCCAGCAGCTTGGGGCAGGAAGCCTACGAGCAGTACTTC.

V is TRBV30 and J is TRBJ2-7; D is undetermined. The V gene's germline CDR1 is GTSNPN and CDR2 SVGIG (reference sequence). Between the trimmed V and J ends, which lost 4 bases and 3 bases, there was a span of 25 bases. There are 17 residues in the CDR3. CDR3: CAWKVVKGGQPHYEQYF. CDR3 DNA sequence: TGTGCCTGGAAGGTGGTTAAAGGTGGCCAGCCCCACTACGAGCAGTACTTC.

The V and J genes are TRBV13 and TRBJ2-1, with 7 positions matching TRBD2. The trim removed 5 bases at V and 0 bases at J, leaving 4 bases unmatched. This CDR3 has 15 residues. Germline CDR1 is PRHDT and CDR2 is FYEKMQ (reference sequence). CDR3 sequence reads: CASSPRGSSYNEQFF. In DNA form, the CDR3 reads TGTGCCAGCAGCCCGCGCGGGAGCTCCTACAATGAGCAGTTCTTC.

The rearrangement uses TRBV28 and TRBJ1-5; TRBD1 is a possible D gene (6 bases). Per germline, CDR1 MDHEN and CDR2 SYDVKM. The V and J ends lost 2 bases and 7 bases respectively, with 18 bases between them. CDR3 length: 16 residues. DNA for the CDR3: TGTGCCAGCAGTTTAGGTTGGGCAGGGGAGGGACAGCCCCAGCATTTT. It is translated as CASSLGWAGEGQPQHF.

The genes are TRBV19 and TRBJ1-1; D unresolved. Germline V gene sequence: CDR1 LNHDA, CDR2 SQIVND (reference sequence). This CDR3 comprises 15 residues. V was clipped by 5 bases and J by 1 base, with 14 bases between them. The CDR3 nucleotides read TGTGCCAGTAGTCTTCTGGTGGGTCCGAACACTGAAGCTTTCTTT. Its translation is CASSLLVGPNTEAFF. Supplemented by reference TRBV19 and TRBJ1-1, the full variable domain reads DGGITQSPKYLFRKEGQNVTLSCEQNLNHDAMYWYRQDPGQGLRLIYYSQIVNDFQKGDIAEGYSVSREKKESFPLTVTSAQKNPTAFYLCASSLLVGPNTEAFFGQGTRLTVV.

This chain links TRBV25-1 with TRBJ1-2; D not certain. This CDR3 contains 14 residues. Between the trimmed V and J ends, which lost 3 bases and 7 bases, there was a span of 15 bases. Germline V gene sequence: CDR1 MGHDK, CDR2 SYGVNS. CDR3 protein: CASSDVGPPGGYTF. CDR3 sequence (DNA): TGTGCCAGCAGTGACGTTGGGCCACCGGGTGGCTACACCTTC.

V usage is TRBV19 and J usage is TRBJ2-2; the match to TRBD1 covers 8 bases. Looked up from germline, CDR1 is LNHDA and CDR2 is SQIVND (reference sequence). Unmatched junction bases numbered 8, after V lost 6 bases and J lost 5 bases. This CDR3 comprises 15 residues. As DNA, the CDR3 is TGTGCCAGTAGGCTGGGACAGGAACGAACCGGGGAGCTGTTTTTT. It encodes CASRLGQERTGELFF.

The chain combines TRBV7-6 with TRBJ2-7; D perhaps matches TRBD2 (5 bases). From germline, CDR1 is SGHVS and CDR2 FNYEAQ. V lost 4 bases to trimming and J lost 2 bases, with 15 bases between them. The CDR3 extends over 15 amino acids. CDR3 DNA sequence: TGTGCCAGCAGCTCGAGCGTTCGGGGAACCTACGAGCAGTACTTC. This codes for CASSSSVRGTYEQYF. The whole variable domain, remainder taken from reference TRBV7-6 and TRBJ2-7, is GAGVSQSPRYKVTKRGQDVALRCDPISGHVSLYWYRQALGQGPEFLTYFNYEAQQDKSGLPNDRFSAERPEGSISTLTIQRTEQRDSAMYRCASSSSVRGTYEQYFGPGTRLTVT.

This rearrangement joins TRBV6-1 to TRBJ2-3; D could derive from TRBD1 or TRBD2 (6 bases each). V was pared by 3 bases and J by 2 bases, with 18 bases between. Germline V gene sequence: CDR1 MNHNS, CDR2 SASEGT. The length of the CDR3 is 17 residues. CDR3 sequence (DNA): TGTGCCAGCAGTGACATCATGGGGGGCCTGAACACAGATACGCAGTATTTT. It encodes CASSDIMGGLNTDTQYF.

CDR3: CASSLSRTGNQPQHF. The CDR3 DNA sequence: TGTGCCAGCAGTTTATCCAGGACAGGCAATCAGCCCCAGCATTTT. The genes are TRBV28 and TRBJ1-5; perhaps TRBD1 as D (6 bases). Trimming took 1 base from V and 2 from J, leaving 9 bases between them. The CDR3 has 15 residues. CDR1 and CDR2 from the germline V gene are MDHEN and SYDVKM.

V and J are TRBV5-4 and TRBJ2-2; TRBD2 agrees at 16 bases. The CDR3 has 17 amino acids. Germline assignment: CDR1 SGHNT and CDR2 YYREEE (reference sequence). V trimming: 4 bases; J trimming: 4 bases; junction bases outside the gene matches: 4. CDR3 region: CASSPGLAGGGTGELFF. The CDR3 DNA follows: TGTGCCAGCAGCCCGGGACTAGCGGGAGGGGGCACCGGGGAGCTGTTTTTT. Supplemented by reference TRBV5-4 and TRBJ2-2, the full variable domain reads ETGVTQSPTHLIKTRGQQVTLRCSSQSGHNTVSWYQQALGQGPQFIFQYYREEENGRGNFPPRFSGLQFPNYSSELNVNALELDDSALYLCASSPGLAGGGTGELFFGEGSRLTVL.